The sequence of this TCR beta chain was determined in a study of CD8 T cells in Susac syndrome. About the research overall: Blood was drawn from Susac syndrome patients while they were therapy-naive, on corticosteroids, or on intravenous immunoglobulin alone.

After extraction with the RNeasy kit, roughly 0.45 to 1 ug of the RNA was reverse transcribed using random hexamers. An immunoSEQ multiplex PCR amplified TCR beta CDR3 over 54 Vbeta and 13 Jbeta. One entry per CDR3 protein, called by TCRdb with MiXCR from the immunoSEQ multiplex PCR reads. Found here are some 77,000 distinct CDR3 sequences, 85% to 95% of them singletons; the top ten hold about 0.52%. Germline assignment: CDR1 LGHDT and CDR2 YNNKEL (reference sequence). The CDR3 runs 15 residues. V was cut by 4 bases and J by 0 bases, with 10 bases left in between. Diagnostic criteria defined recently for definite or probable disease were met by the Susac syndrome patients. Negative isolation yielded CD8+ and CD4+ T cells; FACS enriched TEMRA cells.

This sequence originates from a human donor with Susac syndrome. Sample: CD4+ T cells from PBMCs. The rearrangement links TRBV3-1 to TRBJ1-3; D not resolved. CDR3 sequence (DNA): TGTGCCAGCAGCCTTTACCAGAACTCTGGAAACACCATATATTTT. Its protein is CASSLYQNSGNTIYF.